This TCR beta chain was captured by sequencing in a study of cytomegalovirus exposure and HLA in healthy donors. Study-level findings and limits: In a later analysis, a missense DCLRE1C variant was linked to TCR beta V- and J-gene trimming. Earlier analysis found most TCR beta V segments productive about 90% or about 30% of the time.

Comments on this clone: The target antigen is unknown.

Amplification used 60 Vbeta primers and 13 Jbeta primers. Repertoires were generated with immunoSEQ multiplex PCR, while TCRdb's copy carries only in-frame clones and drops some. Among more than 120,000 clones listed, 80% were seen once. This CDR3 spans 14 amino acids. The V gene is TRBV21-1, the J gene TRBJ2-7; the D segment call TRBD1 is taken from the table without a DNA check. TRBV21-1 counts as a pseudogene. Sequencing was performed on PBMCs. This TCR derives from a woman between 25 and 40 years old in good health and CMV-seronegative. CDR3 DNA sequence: TGTGCCAGCAGCTCCCTCAGGGGTTCCTACGAGCAGTACTTC. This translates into CASSSLRGSYEQYF.